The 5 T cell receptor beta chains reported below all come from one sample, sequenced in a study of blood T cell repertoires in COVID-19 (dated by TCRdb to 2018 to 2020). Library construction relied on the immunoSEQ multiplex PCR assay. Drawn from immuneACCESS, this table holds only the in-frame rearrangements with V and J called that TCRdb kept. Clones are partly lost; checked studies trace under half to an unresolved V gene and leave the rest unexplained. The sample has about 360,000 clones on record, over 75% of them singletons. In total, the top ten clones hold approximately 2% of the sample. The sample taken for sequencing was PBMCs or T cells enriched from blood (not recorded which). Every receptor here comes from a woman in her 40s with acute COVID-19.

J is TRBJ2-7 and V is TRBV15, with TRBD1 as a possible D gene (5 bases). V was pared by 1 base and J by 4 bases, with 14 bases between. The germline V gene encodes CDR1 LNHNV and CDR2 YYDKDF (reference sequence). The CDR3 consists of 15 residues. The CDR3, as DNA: TGTGCCACCAGCAGAGGGGAATCAGGGTGGTACGAGCAGTACTTC. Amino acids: CATSRGESGWYEQYF.

As DNA, the CDR3 is TGTGCCAGCAGCTTAGGTATAGGGGAAGGCTACACCTTC. Translated: CASSLGIGEGYTF. The chain recombines TRBV7-9 with TRBJ1-2; tentatively, D is TRBD1 (5 bases). The CDR3 consists of 13 residues. The V and J ends lost 1 base and 8 bases respectively, with 11 bases between them. Germline CDR1 SEHNR, CDR2 FQNEAQ (reference sequence). The full variable domain, its missing parts supplied by reference TRBV7-9 and TRBJ1-2, is DTGVSQNPRHKITKRGQNVTFRCDPISEHNRLYWYRQTLGQGPEFLTYFQNEAQLEKSRLLSDRFSAERPKGSFSTLEIQRTEQGDSAMYLCASSLGIGEGYTFGSGTRLTVV.

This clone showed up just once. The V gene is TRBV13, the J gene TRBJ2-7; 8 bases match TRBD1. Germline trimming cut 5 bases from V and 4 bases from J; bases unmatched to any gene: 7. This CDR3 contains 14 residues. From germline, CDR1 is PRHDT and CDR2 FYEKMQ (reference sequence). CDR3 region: CASSIGQGRYEQYF. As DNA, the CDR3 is TGTGCCAGCAGCATCGGACAGGGTAGGTACGAGCAGTACTTC.

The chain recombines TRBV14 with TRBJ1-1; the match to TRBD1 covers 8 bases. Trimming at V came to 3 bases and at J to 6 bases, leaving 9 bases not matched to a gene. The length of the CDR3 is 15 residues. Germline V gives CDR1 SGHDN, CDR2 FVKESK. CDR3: CASSHVDRDGAEAFF. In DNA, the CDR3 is TGTGCCAGCAGCCATGTGGACAGGGACGGGGCTGAAGCTTTCTTT.

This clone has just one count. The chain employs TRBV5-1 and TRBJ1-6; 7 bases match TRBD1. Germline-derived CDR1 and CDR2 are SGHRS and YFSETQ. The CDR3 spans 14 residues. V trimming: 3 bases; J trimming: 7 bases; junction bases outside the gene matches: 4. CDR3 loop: CASSSTGRNSPLHF. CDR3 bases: TGCGCCAGCAGCTCGACAGGGAGGAATTCACCCCTCCACTTT.